Following are 17 T cell receptor beta chains from one sample sequenced in a study of T cell repertoires in cytomegalovirus infection. Antigens for these TCRs are unknown. TCRdb recomputed calls from the reads with MiXCR, one row per CDR3 protein. The sample yields around 430,000 distinct CDR3 sequences, more than 40% seen once. The specimen comprised cultured PBMCs, sampled from culture after CMV antigen stimulation. These receptors were taken from a human donor in good health (CMV status not recorded). Some clones in this sample may be carry-over from other donors' samples.

This clonotype was detected a few times. The gene calls are TRBV7-9 and TRBJ1-2, with unresolved D. The CDR3 extends over 14 amino acids. Germline V lookup: CDR1 SEHNR, CDR2 FQNEAQ (reference sequence). V was pared by 1 base and J by 0 bases, with 6 bases between. The CDR3 protein is CASSLDLPNYGYTF. For the CDR3, the DNA is TGTGCCAGCAGCTTAGACCTCCCTAACTATGGCTACACCTTC. The variable domain in full, completed from reference TRBV7-9 and TRBJ1-2, reads DTGVSQNPRHKITKRGQNVTFRCDPISEHNRLYWYRQTLGQGPEFLTYFQNEAQLEKSRLLSDRFSAERPKGSFSTLEIQRTEQGDSAMYLCASSLDLPNYGYTFGSGTRLTVV.

There are a few counts of this clonotype. V gene TRBV11-2 combines with J gene TRBJ2-1, with D perhaps given as TRBD1 or TRBD2 (7 bases each). Germline CDR1 reads SGHAT; CDR2 reads FQNNGV. V lost 5 bases to trimming and J lost 6 bases, with 23 bases between them. This CDR3 is 17 amino acids long. CDR3 in amino acids: CASSAQRGGGLGNEQFF. DNA of the CDR3: TGTGCCAGCAGCGCCCAGCGGGGAGGGGGCTTGGGCAATGAGCAGTTCTTC. Full variable domain (remainder filled in from reference TRBV11-2 and TRBJ2-1): EAGVAQSPRYKIIEKRQSVAFWCNPISGHATLYWYQQILGQGPKLLIQFQNNGVVDDSQLPKDRFSAERLKGVDSTLKIQPAKLEDSAVYLCASSAQRGGGLGNEQFFGPGTRLTVL.

This clonotype was seen only a few times. The chain joins TRBV6-8 to TRBJ1-2; 7 nucleotides agree with TRBD1. Germline V gene lookup returns CDR1 MNHGY and CDR2 SAAAGT. CDR3 length: 13 residues. After removal of 6 bases from V and 7 bases from J, the junction contained 8 bases not matched to a gene. CDR3 in DNA: TGTGCCAGCAGACAAACAGGGGCTGCTGGCTACACCTTC. Encoded protein: CASRQTGAAGYTF.

J is TRBJ1-1 and V is TRBV11-2; no clear D gene. The CDR3 consists of 12 residues. V gave up 0 bases and J gave up 11 bases, with 10 bases separating them. CDR1 and CDR2 (germline): SGHAT, FQNNGV. This chain's CDR3 is CASSLDMGDAFF. In DNA, the CDR3 is TGTGCCAGCAGCTTAGATATGGGTGATGCTTTCTTT.

V gene TRBV4-1 combines with J gene TRBJ1-1; TRBD1 aligns across 8 bases. The CDR3 extends over 16 amino acids. V gave up 4 bases and J gave up 4 bases; unmatched junction bases: 11. Germline V lookup: CDR1 MGHRA, CDR2 YSYEKL. This chain's CDR3 is CASSLARDRRSTEAFF. In DNA, the CDR3 is TGCGCCAGCAGCCTTGCCCGGGACAGGAGGAGCACTGAAGCTTTCTTT.

This clonotype was observed a few times. This sequence joins TRBV7-2 and TRBJ2-7, with 9 nucleotides matching TRBD2. There are 17 residues in the CDR3. Trimming cost V 1 base and J 5 bases; bases outside gene matches: 12. CDR1 is SGHTA and CDR2 is FQGNSA in the germline V gene. CDR3 region: CASSLGFFAGGLDEQYF. Written as DNA, the CDR3 is TGTGCCAGCAGCTTAGGCTTCTTCGCGGGAGGGTTAGACGAGCAGTACTTC.

The chain carries TRBV12-3 or TRBV12-4 and TRBJ1-5; TRBD1 aligns across 9 bases. The CDR3 extends over 13 amino acids. With V trimmed by 7 bases and J by 6 bases, 4 bases remained unmatched. The CDR3 loop is CASKDRGGQPQHF. The CDR3 nucleotides are TGTGCCAGCAAGGACAGGGGAGGTCAGCCCCAGCATTTT.

There are many counts of this clonotype. V gene TRBV7-2 combines with J gene TRBJ1-4, with D perhaps TRBD1 (6 bases). There are 17 residues in the CDR3. Germline CDR1 and CDR2: SGHTA and FQGNSA. The V end was cut by 1 base, the J end by 2 bases, with 14 bases between. In DNA, the CDR3 is TGTGCCAGCAGCTTAGGACCTTTGGGGGCGACTAATGAAAAACTGTTTTTT. This codes for CASSLGPLGATNEKLFF.

The chain employs TRBV4-1 and TRBJ2-5; 8 positions agree with TRBD1. The CDR3 consists of 16 residues. Germline V gene lookup returns CDR1 MGHRA and CDR2 YSYEKL. The V and J ends lost 3 bases and 4 bases, in that order; junction bases with no gene match: 10. CDR3 sequence reads: CASSHSPGQVGETQYF. CDR3 nucleotides: TGCGCCAGCAGCCACTCCCCGGGACAGGTAGGAGAGACCCAGTACTTC.

This clonotype was seen a handful of times. This sequence joins TRBV10-3 and TRBJ1-3, with a weak D call TRBD1 (5 bases). This CDR3 has 16 residues. Germline V CDR1 and CDR2: ENHRY, SYGVKD. V dropped 7 bases and J dropped 2 bases, with 18 bases sitting between them. This chain's CDR3 is CAIKGDGAEAGNTIYF. The CDR3 nucleotides are TGTGCCATCAAAGGGGACGGGGCAGAGGCTGGAAACACCATATATTTT.

The chain carries TRBV7-6 and TRBJ2-2, with a tentative D call TRBD1 (6 bases). V shed 4 bases and J shed 3 bases, with 15 bases lying between them. In germline, CDR1 is SGHVS, CDR2 FNYEAQ. The length of the CDR3 is 16 residues. Written as DNA, the CDR3 is TGTGCCAGCAGCTCTCCGGACAAGGGGGACACCGGGGAGCTGTTTTTT. Amino acids: CASSSPDKGDTGELFF.

The rearrangement joins TRBV11-1 to TRBJ2-1; TRBD1 might be the D (5 bases). From germline, CDR1 is SGHAT and CDR2 FQDESV (reference sequence). The V end was cut by 1 base, the J end by 6 bases, with 16 bases between. This CDR3 spans 16 amino acids. The CDR3 DNA sequence: TGTGCCAGCAGCTTAGATGGGGCTAGTCTACGCAATGAGCAGTTCTTC. Its translation: CASSLDGASLRNEQFF.

This clonotype was seen a few times. V and J are TRBV7-2 and TRBJ2-7, with 8 bases identical to TRBD1. Per germline, CDR1 SGHTA and CDR2 FQGNSA. CDR3 size: 15 residues. Trimming cost V 6 bases and J 3 bases; bases outside gene matches: 10. The CDR3 DNA follows: TGTGCCAGCAGACTCACCGGACAGGGCTACTACGAGCAGTACTTC. Translating gives CASRLTGQGYYEQYF.

V and J are TRBV19 and TRBJ2-2; D is unresolved. This CDR3 spans 14 amino acids. The germline gives CDR1 LNHDA, CDR2 SQIVND (reference sequence). Trimming took off 7 bases at V and 5 bases at J, with 14 bases between the two ends. CDR3 region: CASNKDVRTGELFF. CDR3 nucleotide sequence: TGTGCCAGTAATAAGGACGTCAGGACCGGGGAGCTGTTTTTT.

This clonotype showed up many times. The chain is built from TRBV7-2 and TRBJ1-3, with a possible D match to TRBD1 (6 bases). The germline V gene has CDR1 SGHTA and CDR2 FQGNSA. Trimming stripped 2 bases from V and 4 bases from J, with 12 bases between. This CDR3 comprises 15 residues. The CDR3: CASSLRRGDGNTIYF. The CDR3 DNA reads as TGTGCCAGCAGCTTACGCAGGGGAGACGGAAACACCATATATTTT.

The CDR3: CASITVESGRAGELFF. CDR3 nucleotide sequence: TGTGCCAGCATAACAGTGGAGAGCGGGAGGGCCGGGGAGCTGTTTTTT. V and J are TRBV12-3 or TRBV12-4 and TRBJ2-2; 10 bases match TRBD2. This CDR3 comprises 16 residues. V was clipped by 7 bases and J by 6 bases; unmatched bases: 11.

This clonotype was recorded at least ten times. The chain is built from TRBV7-8 and TRBJ2-3; either TRBD1 or TRBD2 may supply D (5 bases each). Trimming stripped 6 bases from V and 2 bases from J, with 18 bases between. Germline-derived CDR1 and CDR2 are SGHVS and FQNEAQ. The CDR3 totals 16 residues. The CDR3 DNA sequence: TGTGCCAGCAGAGCTGGGACCAGCGGATACACAGATACGCAGTATTTT. This codes for CASRAGTSGYTDTQYF.